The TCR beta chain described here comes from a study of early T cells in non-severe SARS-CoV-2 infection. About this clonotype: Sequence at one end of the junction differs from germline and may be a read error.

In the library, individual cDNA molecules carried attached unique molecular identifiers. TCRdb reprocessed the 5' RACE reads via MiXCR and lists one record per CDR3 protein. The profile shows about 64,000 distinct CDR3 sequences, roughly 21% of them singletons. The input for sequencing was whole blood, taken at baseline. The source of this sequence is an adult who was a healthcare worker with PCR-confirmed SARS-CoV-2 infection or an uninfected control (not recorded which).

The CDR3: CASKAEGRADVLTF. As DNA, the CDR3 is TGTGCCAGCAAAGCGGAGGGAAGGGCCGACGTCCTGACTTTC. The gene calls are TRBV7-3 and TRBJ2-6, with TRBD2 as a possible D gene (6 bases). CDR1 is SGHTA, CDR2 FQGTGA, per germline. This CDR3 comprises 14 residues.